One sample yielded the 26 T cell receptor beta chains listed below, sequenced in a study of shared clonotypes between healthy human individuals. Sequencing was performed with immunoSEQ multiplex PCR; in TCRdb, only in-frame clones are kept and a portion is missing. The sample has some 740,000 clones, around 92% seen once; the top ten hold under 30%. Naivety among CD8 cells was defined by CD45RO negativity and positive CCR7 selection, thereby excluding terminally differentiated effector memory CD45RA+ cells. Sequenced: naive CD8+ T cells sorted from blood. The receptors here all came from a man aged 25-45 years in good health.

V is TRBV7-8 and J is TRBJ2-5; 8 bases are shared with TRBD1. The CDR3 runs to 17 residues. Germline lookup yields CDR1 SGHVS and CDR2 FQNEAQ. V lost 2 bases, J lost 3 bases, and 11 bases stayed unmatched. The CDR3 DNA reads as TGTGCCAGCAGCTTACGGGCCGGGACAGGCCGAAAAGAGACCCAGTACTTC. Protein product: CASSLRAGTGRKETQYF.

The chain recombines TRBV5-6 with TRBJ1-3, with D uncertain. Germline V gene sequence: CDR1 SGHDT, CDR2 YYEEEE. V was clipped by 0 bases and J by 10 bases, with 8 bases between them. This CDR3 is built from 12 residues. The CDR3 protein is CASSLEEDTIYF. CDR3 nucleotide sequence: TGTGCCAGCAGCTTGGAGGAGGATACCATATATTTT.

The rearrangement links TRBV7-9 to TRBJ2-7; tentatively, D is TRBD1 or TRBD2 (5 bases each). V lost 5 bases and J lost 3, with 14 bases in between. The germline V gene has CDR1 SEHNR and CDR2 FQNEAQ (reference sequence). The CDR3 is 14 amino acids. The CDR3 region is CASSPGTTGYEQYF. CDR3 nucleotides: TGTGCCAGCAGCCCCGGGACCACAGGCTACGAGCAGTACTTC.

Comment on this clone: Additional DNA sequences in this sample encode the identical CDR3. The V and J genes are TRBV9 and TRBJ2-3; D not resolved. Germline V CDR1 and CDR2: SGDLS, YYNGEE. The CDR3 is made up of 14 amino acids. Trimming took off 1 base at V and 0 bases at J, with 6 bases between the two ends. DNA for the CDR3: TGTGCCAGCAGCGTATCTGGCAGCACAGATACGCAGTATTTT. Translating it yields CASSVSGSTDTQYF.

This clone has a handful of counts. V gene TRBV6-1 combines with J gene TRBJ1-5; no reliable D call. This CDR3 spans 15 amino acids. Germline CDR1 is MNHNS and CDR2 is SASEGT. Trimming shortened V by 3 bases and J by 1 base, and 10 bases separated the two germline ends. The CDR3 region is CASSEDWVSNQPQHF. The CDR3 DNA sequence: TGTGCCAGCAGTGAGGACTGGGTGAGCAATCAGCCCCAGCATTTT.

This clone was seen a single time. The V and J genes are TRBV5-1 and TRBJ2-7; 14 bases fit TRBD2. The CDR3 is made up of 17 amino acids. Germline lookup yields CDR1 SGHRS and CDR2 YFSETQ. With 0 bases clipped from V and 6 bases from J, the junction kept 8 bases outside the gene matches. The CDR3 reads CASSLVGTSGRGSEQYF. In nucleotides, the CDR3 is TGCGCCAGCAGCTTGGTTGGGACTAGCGGGAGAGGTAGCGAGCAGTACTTC. Complete variable domain (other parts from reference TRBV5-1 and TRBJ2-7): KAGVTQTPRYLIKTRGQQVTLSCSPISGHRSVSWYQQTPGQGLQFLFEYFSETQRNKGNFPGRFSGRQFSNSRSEMNVSTLELGDSALYLCASSLVGTSGRGSEQYFGPGTRLTVT.

V and J are TRBV2 and TRBJ2-7; 9 bases agree with TRBD1. Germline trimming cut 7 bases from V and 4 bases from J; bases unmatched to any gene: 17. The CDR3 is 17 residues long. Germline V gene lookup returns CDR1 SNHLY and CDR2 FYNNEI. The DNA of the CDR3 is TGTGCCAGCACAGGCTCCGGGACAGGGAGGTTTTTTTACGAGCAGTACTTC. This gives the protein CASTGSGTGRFFYEQYF. The whole variable domain, remainder taken from reference TRBV2 and TRBJ2-7, is EPEVTQTPSHQVTQMGQEVILRCVPISNHLYFYWYRQILGQKVEFLVSFYNNEISEKSEIFDDQFSVERPDGSNFTLKIRSTKLEDSAMYFCASTGSGTGRFFYEQYFGPGTRLTVT.

V gene TRBV27 combines with J gene TRBJ2-1; D remains unclear. The CDR3 is 11 amino acids. Germline assignment: CDR1 MNHEY and CDR2 SMNVEV (reference sequence). V was cut by 5 bases and J by 10 bases, with 9 bases left in between. CDR3 sequence: CASSVGMEQFF. The CDR3 DNA reads TGTGCCAGCAGTGTGGGGATGGAGCAGTTCTTC.

This sequence joins TRBV2 and TRBJ2-7, with 8 bases aligning to TRBD2. The CDR3 extends over 14 amino acids. Trimming removed 6 bases from V and 5 bases from J; junction bases left unmatched: 9. The germline V gene has CDR1 SNHLY and CDR2 FYNNEI. CDR3 DNA sequence: TGTGCCAGCAGCGGACCCGGGACTAGTGACGAGCAGTACTTC. This sequence encodes CASSGPGTSDEQYF.

This chain uses TRBV28 with TRBJ2-7; TRBD2 aligns across 14 bases. The ends lost 4 bases at V and 1 base at J; junction bases unmatched: 6. This CDR3 contains 17 residues. Germline lookup yields CDR1 MDHEN and CDR2 SYDVKM. This chain's CDR3 is CASSSEGLAGVSYEQYF. As DNA, the CDR3 is TGTGCCAGCAGTTCCGAGGGACTAGCGGGGGTGTCCTACGAGCAGTACTTC.

The chain recombines TRBV7-9 with TRBJ2-1; 9 nucleotides align to TRBD2. This CDR3 spans 16 amino acids. Germline CDR1 is SEHNR and CDR2 is FQNEAQ (reference sequence). Trimming removed 0 bases from V and 7 bases from J; junction bases left unmatched: 7. This CDR3 reads CASSLAGGRARNEQFF. In DNA, the CDR3 is TGTGCCAGCAGCTTAGCTGGCGGGAGGGCCCGGAATGAGCAGTTCTTC.

A word on this clone: Different DNA sequences within this sample yield the same CDR3. CDR3 amino acids: CASSLGGSYEQYF. The CDR3 nucleotides read TGTGCCAGCAGTTTAGGGGGGAGCTACGAGCAGTACTTC. The chain carries TRBV27 and TRBJ2-7; D is possibly TRBD2 (6 bases). CDR1 MNHEY and CDR2 SMNVEV come from the germline V gene (reference sequence). The CDR3 is 13 residues long. Trimming removed 2 bases from V and 3 bases from J, with 8 bases in between.

The V gene is TRBV27, the J gene TRBJ2-7; D is ambiguous. Germline CDR1 is MNHEY and CDR2 is SMNVEV (reference sequence). CDR3 length equals 15 residues. V gave up 5 bases and J gave up 5 bases, with 19 bases separating them. The CDR3 nucleotides read TGTGCCAGCAGTCCCCTCCCCCTAGTTCGGAACGAGCAGTACTTC. It encodes CASSPLPLVRNEQYF.

The chain joins TRBV7-9 to TRBJ1-5, with D perhaps matching TRBD1 (5 bases). The CDR3 length is 14 residues. The germline V gene has CDR1 SEHNR and CDR2 FQNEAQ (reference sequence). The V and J ends lost 6 bases and 1 base respectively, with 10 bases between them. The DNA of the CDR3 is TGTGCCAGCAGACCCCCAGGGAGCAATCAGCCCCAGCATTTT. Its protein product is CASRPPGSNQPQHF.

The CDR3 sequence: CASSLGGALETQYF. In nucleotides, the CDR3 is TGTGCCAGCAGTTTGGGGGGGGCCTTGGAGACCCAGTACTTC. This chain connects TRBV27 to TRBJ2-5, with D tentatively TRBD2 (7 bases). Between the trimmed V and J ends, which lost 3 bases and 5 bases, there was a span of 13 bases. CDR3 length: 14 residues. Germline-derived CDR1 and CDR2 are MNHEY and SMNVEV (reference sequence).

V is TRBV5-8 and J is TRBJ2-7, with a possible D match to TRBD2 (5 bases). CDR3 length: 14 amino acids. Germline-derived CDR1 and CDR2 are SGHTS and YDEGEE. V lost 0 bases and J 2 bases, leaving 9 bases between the germline ends. CDR3 bases: TGTGCCAGCAGCTTGGAGCTAGCAGCCTACGAGCAGTACTTC. It yields the protein CASSLELAAYEQYF.

The V and J genes are TRBV27 and TRBJ2-7, with 10 bases lining up with TRBD1. V was pared by 8 bases and J by 4 bases, with 5 bases of the junction left unmatched. This CDR3 is built from 13 residues. Germline assignment: CDR1 MNHEY and CDR2 SMNVEV (reference sequence). The CDR3 DNA is TGTGCCAGCGGGGACAGGGGAGCGTACGAGCAGTACTTC. Its translation: CASGDRGAYEQYF.

V gene TRBV7-2 combines with J gene TRBJ2-1; TRBD2 agrees at 9 bases. CDR1 and CDR2 from the germline V gene are SGHTA and FQGNSA. Unmatched junction bases numbered 9, after V lost 5 bases and J lost 4 bases. CDR3 length: 16 residues. CDR3 DNA: TGTGCCAGCAGCGGCCTGGGCGGGAGGGAATACAATGAGCAGTTCTTC. Translation: CASSGLGGREYNEQFF.

As concerns this clone: The junction departs from the called germline gene at one end, perhaps through a read error. V is TRBV28 and J is TRBJ2-7, with 7 positions matching TRBD1. This CDR3 has 14 amino acids. Germline V lookup: CDR1 MDHEN, CDR2 SYDVKM. The CDR3 loop is CASSSQGLGVFSNF. For the CDR3, the DNA is TGTGCCAGCAGTTCACAGGGGCTAGGGGTTTTCAGTAACTTC.

This clone was counted a single time. The V gene is TRBV7-9, the J gene TRBJ2-5; D is ambiguous. This CDR3 spans 14 amino acids. Trimming took off 5 bases at V and 5 bases at J, with 15 bases between the two ends. In germline, CDR1 is SEHNR, CDR2 FQNEAQ (reference sequence). The chain's CDR3 is CASSPGSVAETQYF. As DNA, the CDR3 is TGTGCCAGCAGCCCCGGGTCGGTCGCCGAGACCCAGTACTTC.

The CDR3 is CASSRGLAGGYQETQYF. As DNA, the CDR3 is TGTGCCAGCAGCCGGGGACTAGCGGGAGGGTACCAAGAGACCCAGTACTTC. This chain links TRBV5-4 with TRBJ2-5, with TRBD2 matching over 16 bases. The CDR3 contains 17 residues. The germline V gene has CDR1 SGHNT and CDR2 YYREEE (reference sequence). V gave up 4 bases and J gave up 0 bases; unmatched junction bases: 3.

The rearrangement links TRBV12-5 to TRBJ2-5; the D is unclear. The V and J ends lost 1 base and 2 bases respectively, with 5 bases between them. CDR1 is LGHNT and CDR2 is FRNRAP in the germline V gene. The CDR3 has 13 amino acids. CDR3 in amino acids: CASGLGDQETQYF. CDR3 in DNA: TGTGCTAGTGGTTTGGGGGATCAAGAGACCCAGTACTTC.

The chain joins TRBV4-3 to TRBJ1-4, with 12 nucleotides matching TRBD1. This CDR3 spans 17 amino acids. In germline, CDR1 is LGHNA, CDR2 YSLEER. V lost 0 bases to trimming and J lost 12 bases; unmatched junction nucleotides: 11. The CDR3 sequence: CASSQDTGTGGGWELFF. The CDR3 DNA follows: TGCGCCAGCAGCCAAGATACTGGGACAGGGGGCGGGTGGGAACTGTTTTTT.

This clone appeared a single time. The J gene is TRBJ2-3, the V gene TRBV7-2; 9 nucleotides agree with TRBD1. Germline CDR1 SGHTA, CDR2 FQGNSA. This CDR3 region has 17 residues. J lost 3 bases, V lost 3 bases, and 10 bases had no gene match. The CDR3 DNA sequence: TGTGCCAGCAGCTTCCCCCGAGACAGGGGGGAAACAGATACGCAGTATTTT. Its protein product is CASSFPRDRGETDTQYF.

This clone occurred once. The rearrangement joins TRBV19 to TRBJ2-4, with D possibly being TRBD2 (6 bases). Germline assignment: CDR1 LNHDA and CDR2 SQIVND (reference sequence). This CDR3 spans 13 amino acids. V was trimmed by 3 bases and J by 8 bases, leaving 11 bases between them. CDR3: CASSMVPGDIQYF. The CDR3 coding sequence is TGTGCCAGTAGTATGGTGCCGGGAGACATTCAGTACTTC.

V is TRBV6-6 and J is TRBJ2-3; TRBD1 matches at 7 bases. V dropped 5 bases and J dropped 0; count of bases not matched to a gene: 8. Germline assignment: CDR1 MNHNY and CDR2 SVGAGI (reference sequence). The CDR3 length is 16 residues. DNA of the CDR3: TGTGCCAGCAGTACCTACAACAGGGGAAGCACAGATACGCAGTATTTT. The encoded protein is CASSTYNRGSTDTQYF.